Listed here are 7 T cell receptor beta chains from one sample, sequenced in a study of CD8 T cells in Susac syndrome. RNA was extracted with the RNeasy kit, and a quantity of about 0.45 to 1 ug was reverse transcribed using random hexamers. TCRdb called the immunoSEQ multiplex PCR reads again in MiXCR, with one record for every CDR3 protein. The table shows 330,000 or so distinct CDR3 sequences, with 75% to 85% occurring only once. Sequencing was done on a sample of CD8+ T cells from PBMCs. Receptors originate from a human donor with multiple sclerosis.

The rearrangement joins TRBV6-2 or TRBV6-3 to TRBJ2-1; D may be TRBD2 (7 bases). Germline lookup yields CDR1 MNHEY and CDR2 SVGEGT. V was shortened by 2 bases and J by 5 bases, with 10 bases between the two germline ends. CDR3 length: 14 amino acids. The CDR3 sequence: CASSYGGANNEQFF. The DNA for the CDR3 is TGTGCCAGCAGTTACGGGGGGGCCAACAATGAGCAGTTCTTC.

This chain links TRBV30 with TRBJ1-1; D ambiguous. Germline V lookup: CDR1 GTSNPN, CDR2 SVGIG (reference sequence). CDR3 length: 13 amino acids. V was shortened by 0 bases and J by 6 bases, with 11 bases between the two germline ends. The CDR3 nucleotides are TGTGCCTGGAGTGTATCGTCCCGTGCTGAAGCTTTCTTT. Translation: CAWSVSSRAEAFF.

This rearrangement joins TRBV3-1 to TRBJ2-1; D is uncertain. The V end lost 4 bases, the J end lost 0 bases, and 10 bases lay between the germline ends. CDR1 is LGHDT, CDR2 YNNKEL, per germline (reference sequence). CDR3 size: 15 residues. The CDR3 protein is CASSPTPTSYNEQFF. DNA for the CDR3: TGTGCCAGCAGCCCCACACCGACCTCCTACAATGAGCAGTTCTTC.

The chain is built from TRBV28 and TRBJ2-1, with 10 bases lining up with TRBD1. Germline CDR1 MDHEN, CDR2 SYDVKM. V trimming: 5 bases; J trimming: 4 bases; junction bases outside the gene matches: 8. The CDR3 loop spans 16 amino acids. The CDR3, as DNA: TGTGCCAGCAGTCTGACGACAGGGGGCCCTTACAATGAGCAGTTCTTC. Protein sequence: CASSLTTGGPYNEQFF.

The chain carries TRBV9 and TRBJ1-2; D is uncertain. The CDR3 is 16 residues long. Germline loops: CDR1 SGDLS, CDR2 YYNGEE. V lost 2 bases, J lost 2 bases, and 16 bases lay in between. The CDR3 loop reads CASSVFREGTNYGYTF. CDR3 in DNA: TGTGCCAGCAGCGTTTTTCGGGAGGGAACCAACTATGGCTACACCTTC.

The chain employs TRBV27 and TRBJ2-1; the match to TRBD2 covers 10 bases. The CDR3 runs to 17 residues. Germline CDR1 MNHEY, CDR2 SMNVEV (reference sequence). J was trimmed by 8 bases and V by 7 bases; bases with no gene match: 17. The CDR3 DNA is TGTGCCAGCAATACACGATCTAGCGGGAGTGGTTTAGATGAGCAGTTCTTC. It specifies CASNTRSSGSGLDEQFF.

The chain links TRBV12-3 or TRBV12-4 to TRBJ2-7; the match to TRBD1 covers 7 bases. The J segment lost 3 bases and the V segment lost 0 bases, leaving 11 bases of the junction unmatched. This CDR3 is 17 amino acids long. The CDR3: CASSLALTGDGGYEQYF. The CDR3 region has the DNA TGTGCCAGCAGTTTAGCCCTTACAGGGGATGGGGGCTACGAGCAGTACTTC.